The next 10 T cell receptor beta chains were all read from a single sample in a study of CD8 T cells in ankylosing spondylitis. Broader study findings: Seemingly characteristic of ankylosing spondylitis blood was a TCR beta motif consisting of eight highly homologous variants.

TCRdb reprocessed the 5' RACE reads with MiXCR, giving one entry per CDR3 protein. The repertoire includes about 460,000 distinct CDR3 sequences, less than 6% of them detected once, and around 3.5% sits in the top ten. Their antigens are not known. Input material: blood, either unsorted or a sorted T cell fraction (not recorded which). The receptors derive from a male donor with ankylosing spondylitis.

This clonotype was seen many times. The genes are TRBV6-1 and TRBJ2-1; maybe TRBD1 (6 bases). Germline CDR1 MNHNS, CDR2 SASEGT. The CDR3 totals 13 residues. Deletions cut 6 bases from V and 4 bases from J, with 10 bases between. The CDR3 protein is CASSSDRYNEQFF. The CDR3 nucleotides read TGTGCCAGCAGCTCGGACAGATACAATGAGCAGTTCTTC.

This clonotype was picked up many times. This rearrangement joins TRBV12-3 or TRBV12-4 to TRBJ2-3; 9 bases match TRBD1. J lost 2 bases, V lost 3 bases, and 3 bases had no gene match. CDR3 length: 15 residues. CDR3 in amino acids: CASSFGDRDTDTQYF. For the CDR3, the DNA is TGTGCCAGCAGTTTCGGGGACAGGGACACAGATACGCAGTATTTT.

This chain links TRBV3-1 with TRBJ2-2; D is unclear. The CDR3 has 13 amino acids. The germline CDR1 and CDR2 sequences are LGHDT and YNNKEL (reference sequence). Trimming cost V 4 bases and J 7 bases, with 10 bases left between them. The DNA of the CDR3 is TGTGCCAGCAGCCGTGCGATGTTCGGGGAGCTGTTTTTT. Translated, it gives CASSRAMFGELFF.

Many counts were recorded for this clonotype. The V call is TRBV29-1, the J call TRBJ1-6, with D possibly matching TRBD1 (6 bases). CDR3 length: 13 amino acids. Germline V gene sequence: CDR1 SQVTM, CDR2 ANQGSEA. V was pared by 5 bases and J by 10 bases, with 15 bases between. The CDR3 sequence is CSVQIQGSSPLHF. The DNA of the CDR3 is TGCAGCGTTCAGATTCAGGGGAGCTCACCCCTCCACTTT.

This clonotype was found many times. This chain links TRBV27 with TRBJ2-5, with TRBD1 matching 9 bases. The junction had 16 bases not matched to a gene; V was cut back by 6 bases and J by 2 bases. Looked up from germline, CDR1 is MNHEY and CDR2 is SMNVEV (reference sequence). The CDR3 has 18 residues. CDR3 in amino acids: CASRQGATGVERQETQYF. Written as DNA, the CDR3 is TGTGCCAGCAGACAGGGGGCGACGGGGGTAGAGAGGCAAGAGACCCAGTACTTC.

This clonotype was recorded at least ten times. The chain links TRBV11-2 to TRBJ2-7; 13 bases map to TRBD2. Germline loops: CDR1 SGHAT, CDR2 FQNNGV. The CDR3 spans 18 residues. Losses at the gene ends were 3 bases for V and 2 bases for J; bases not matched to a gene: 10. The CDR3 coding sequence is TGTGCCAGCAGCTTGGGGACGGGGACTAGCGGGACCACCTACGAGCAGTACTTC. It is translated as CASSLGTGTSGTTYEQYF.

This clonotype was picked up many times. The gene calls are TRBV11-2 and TRBJ2-1; no clear D. V gave up 2 bases and J gave up 0 bases, with 8 bases separating them. CDR3 length: 15 amino acids. Looked up from germline, CDR1 is SGHAT and CDR2 is FQNNGV. The CDR3 here is CASSLTLSSYNEQFF. The CDR3 DNA is TGTGCCAGCAGCTTAACACTATCCTCCTACAATGAGCAGTTCTTC.

This clonotype occurred many times. This chain links TRBV20-1 with TRBJ2-2; D is unclear. Germline V gene sequence: CDR1 DFQATT, CDR2 SNEGSKA (reference sequence). The length of the CDR3 is 16 residues. Trimming took off 6 bases at V and 2 bases at J, with 19 bases between the two ends. This CDR3 is CSAGLRLGTNTGELFF. The CDR3 bases are TGCAGTGCGGGTCTTCGGTTGGGAACAAACACCGGGGAGCTGTTTTTT.

This clonotype was picked up many times. The chain has TRBV7-2 and TRBJ2-7; 7 bases are shared with TRBD2. Germline V gives CDR1 SGHTA, CDR2 FQGNSA. The CDR3 loop spans 13 amino acids. Trimming took 8 bases from V and 6 from J; bases not matched to a gene: 10. The CDR3 spells CASSWDYQGEQYF. The CDR3 DNA reads as TGTGCCAGCTCATGGGACTACCAAGGCGAGCAGTACTTC. The whole variable domain, filled in from reference TRBV7-2 and TRBJ2-7, reads GAGVSQSPSNKVTEKGKDVELRCDPISGHTALYWYRQSLGQGLEFLIYFQGNSAPDKSGLPSDRFSAERTGGSVSTLTIQRTQQEDSAVYLCASSWDYQGEQYFGPGTRLTVT.

This clonotype was counted ten times or more. V gene TRBV20-1 combines with J gene TRBJ2-7; 8 positions match TRBD1. The ends lost 4 bases at V and 3 bases at J; junction bases unmatched: 5. The CDR3 covers 13 residues. CDR1 and CDR2 (germline): DFQATT, SNEGSKA (reference sequence). CDR3 in amino acids: CSATSGQGYEQYF. The CDR3 nucleotides are TGCAGTGCTACCTCCGGACAGGGCTACGAGCAGTACTTC.